The 31 T cell receptor beta chains reported below all come from one sample, sequenced in a study of T cell responses to AZD1222 COVID-19 vaccine. Data came from immunoSEQ multiplex PCR; TCRdb stores just in-frame clones and leaves some out. This table holds about 120,000 clones, over 75% found once. Sequencing was performed on peripheral blood, taken 28 days after the second dose of the MenACWY control vaccine. The receptors here all came from an adult who received the MenACWY meningococcal vaccine as a control.

The J gene is TRBJ2-5, the V gene TRBV11-2; TRBD1 or TRBD2 may be the D gene (5 bases each). Per germline, CDR1 SGHAT and CDR2 FQNNGV. There are 16 residues in the CDR3. V was shortened by 5 bases and J by 0 bases, with 16 bases between the two germline ends. CDR3 in amino acids: CASSPAGTRYQETQYF. DNA for the CDR3: TGTGCCAGCAGCCCCGCCGGGACCCGGTACCAAGAGACCCAGTACTTC.

The V and J genes are TRBV19 and TRBJ1-1, with unresolved D. The germline gives CDR1 LNHDA, CDR2 SQIVND (reference sequence). Deletions cut 8 bases from V and 1 base from J, with 17 bases between. This CDR3 spans 15 amino acids. The CDR3: CASSWTSPSNTEAFF. The CDR3 DNA follows: TGTGCCAGTTCTTGGACGTCCCCCTCGAACACTGAAGCTTTCTTT.

This clone appeared a single time. V gene TRBV28 combines with J gene TRBJ1-5; D call uncertain. V was pared by 5 bases and J by 0 bases, with 11 bases between. The length of the CDR3 is 15 residues. Germline V gives CDR1 MDHEN, CDR2 SYDVKM. The CDR3 DNA sequence: TGTGCCAGCAGTCTGAACAGCTATAGCAATCAGCCCCAGCATTTT. Amino acid sequence: CASSLNSYSNQPQHF.

The gene calls are TRBV7-9 and TRBJ2-2; 12 nucleotides align to TRBD2. This CDR3 is built from 14 residues. The J segment lost 10 bases and the V segment lost 6 bases, leaving 6 bases of the junction unmatched. Germline V gene lookup returns CDR1 SEHNR and CDR2 FQNEAQ (reference sequence). DNA for the CDR3: TGTGCCAGCAGTCTAGCGGGGGGGCCGTTGGAGCTGTTTTTT. Translating it yields CASSLAGGPLELFF.

The chain joins TRBV14 to TRBJ2-6; 7 positions match TRBD1. V trimming: 2 bases; J trimming: 2 bases; junction bases outside the gene matches: 3. The germline V gene has CDR1 SGHDN and CDR2 FVKESK. The CDR3 covers 16 residues. This chain's CDR3 is CASSQRQGPGANVLTF. Here the CDR3 DNA reads TGTGCCAGCAGCCAACGACAGGGACCTGGGGCCAACGTCCTGACTTTC.

This clone appeared a single time. This chain links TRBV7-8 with TRBJ2-3; D not resolved. Trimming left V 1 base short and J 0 bases short, with 11 bases between. CDR1 is SGHVS and CDR2 is FQNEAQ in the germline V gene. The CDR3 is 16 residues long. The CDR3 is CASSLGHSRSTDTQYF. CDR3 coding DNA: TGTGCCAGCAGCTTAGGTCATAGCAGAAGCACAGATACGCAGTATTTT.

The V and J genes are TRBV10-2 and TRBJ2-1, with 11 bases matching TRBD2. The CDR3 is 14 residues long. Unmatched junction bases numbered 8, after V lost 8 bases and J lost 8 bases. The germline V gene encodes CDR1 WSHSY and CDR2 SAAADI. CDR3 DNA: TGCGCCAGCTCCACTAGCGGGGGTATGGATGAGCAGTTCTTC. It yields the protein CASSTSGGMDEQFF.

The chain is built from TRBV2 and TRBJ1-5; D remains ambiguous. The germline V and J ends were trimmed by 2 bases and 7 bases, with 9 bases remaining between them. The germline CDR1 and CDR2 sequences are SNHLY and FYNNEI. The CDR3 runs to 13 residues. The CDR3 DNA is TGTGCCAGCAGTGAAAATGGGCTACAGCCCCAGCATTTT. Translation: CASSENGLQPQHF.

The V gene is TRBV5-6, the J gene TRBJ1-5; TRBD1 is a possible D gene (5 bases). The V and J ends lost 4 bases and 3 bases respectively, with 14 bases between them. Per germline, CDR1 SGHDT and CDR2 YYEEEE. The CDR3 consists of 15 residues. The CDR3 reads CASSRQTTPNQPQHF. The CDR3 DNA is TGTGCCAGCAGCCGACAGACTACCCCCAATCAGCCCCAGCATTTT.

The J gene is TRBJ2-6, the V gene TRBV19, with D perhaps assigned TRBD1 or TRBD2 (5 bases each). Germline values: CDR1 LNHDA, CDR2 SQIVND (reference sequence). Trimming left V 1 base short and J 4 bases short, with 8 bases between. The CDR3 is 15 residues long. The CDR3 loop is CASSIGGAGANVLTF. In nucleotides, the CDR3 is TGTGCCAGTAGTATAGGAGGGGCCGGGGCCAACGTCCTGACTTTC.

This chain connects TRBV28 to TRBJ2-3; D unresolved. The germline V gene has CDR1 MDHEN and CDR2 SYDVKM. Trimming removed 5 bases at V and 2 bases at J, with 5 bases between. The length of the CDR3 is 12 residues. The CDR3 here is CASSLNTDTQYF. Here the CDR3 DNA reads TGTGCCAGCAGTCTCAACACAGATACGCAGTATTTT.

The chain joins TRBV7-2 to TRBJ1-1; possible D gene TRBD1, 5 bases. Germline CDR1 reads SGHTA; CDR2 reads FQGNSA. The V end lost 0 bases, the J end lost 4 bases, and 15 bases lay between the germline ends. The CDR3 totals 16 residues. This chain's CDR3 is CASSLAEGRVGTEAFF. For the CDR3, the DNA is TGTGCCAGCAGCTTAGCAGAGGGCAGGGTTGGCACTGAAGCTTTCTTT.

This chain uses TRBV6-4 with TRBJ2-1; 8 bases match TRBD2. Germline V gives CDR1 MRHNA, CDR2 SNTAGT. V trimming: 6 bases; J trimming: 7 bases; junction bases outside the gene matches: 23. The CDR3 length is 19 residues. This CDR3 is CASSPQGSLSAGVGNEQFF. The CDR3 DNA sequence: TGTGCCAGCAGCCCACAGGGTTCGTTATCAGCGGGAGTAGGGAATGAGCAGTTCTTC.

This chain links TRBV5-1 with TRBJ2-7, with 7 bases identical to TRBD1. CDR3 length equals 14 residues. CDR1 and CDR2 from the germline V gene are SGHRS and YFSETQ. V gave up 4 bases and J gave up 3 bases; unmatched junction bases: 7. The CDR3 DNA sequence: TGCGCCAGCAGCGAAGACAGGGTTGGCTACGAGCAGTACTTC. Translated, it gives CASSEDRVGYEQYF.

The J gene is TRBJ2-2, the V gene TRBV24-1; 14 positions agree with TRBD2. Germline CDR1 is KGHDR and CDR2 is SFDVKD. The CDR3 is 17 residues long. The V and J ends lost 3 bases and 5 bases, in that order; junction bases with no gene match: 4. The CDR3 DNA reads TGTGCCACCAGTGATCCGGGGACTAGCGGGAGTACCGGGGAGCTGTTTTTT. It specifies CATSDPGTSGSTGELFF.

Here the CDR3 reads CASSLAQGAGELFF. Here the CDR3 DNA reads TGTGCCAGCAGCTTAGCGCAGGGGGCCGGGGAGCTGTTTTTT. This sequence joins TRBV7-9 and TRBJ2-2; 7 positions match TRBD1. The CDR3 is 14 residues long. Per the germline V gene, CDR1 is SEHNR and CDR2 is FQNEAQ (reference sequence). Trimming removed 0 bases from V and 6 bases from J; junction bases left unmatched: 1.

The chain carries TRBV28 and TRBJ1-1; D is undetermined. V was cut by 2 bases and J by 0 bases, with 7 bases left in between. CDR1 MDHEN and CDR2 SYDVKM come from the germline V gene. The CDR3 contains 14 residues. The CDR3 DNA reads as TGTGCCAGCAGTTTAACTGGTTTGAACACTGAAGCTTTCTTT. Encoded protein: CASSLTGLNTEAFF. The whole variable domain, filled in from reference TRBV28 and TRBJ1-1, reads DVKVTQSSRYLVKRTGEKVFLECVQDMDHENMFWYRQDPGLGLRLIYFSYDVKMKEKGDIPEGYSVSREKKERFSLILESASTNQTSMYLCASSLTGLNTEAFFGQGTRLTVV.

The chain joins TRBV6-2 or TRBV6-3 to TRBJ2-3; TRBD1 matches 9 bases. Germline CDR1 and CDR2: MNHEY and SVGEGT. Losses at the gene ends were 2 bases for V and 1 base for J; bases not matched to a gene: 1. The length of the CDR3 is 15 residues. This CDR3 reads CASSYRTGGTDTQYF. The CDR3 region has the DNA TGTGCCAGCAGTTACCGGACAGGGGGCACAGATACGCAGTATTTT.

The chain joins TRBV5-1 to TRBJ2-3; 12 nucleotides align to TRBD2. Germline V gene lookup returns CDR1 SGHRS and CDR2 YFSETQ. Trimming at V came to 4 bases and at J to 7 bases, leaving 7 bases not matched to a gene. This CDR3 contains 15 residues. The CDR3 spells CASSITSGGTYTQYF. The CDR3 DNA reads TGCGCCAGCAGCATAACTAGCGGGGGGACCTATACGCAGTATTTT. Filled out from reference TRBV5-1 and TRBJ2-3, the complete variable domain reads KAGVTQTPRYLIKTRGQQVTLSCSPISGHRSVSWYQQTPGQGLQFLFEYFSETQRNKGNFPGRFSGRQFSNSRSEMNVSTLELGDSALYLCASSITSGGTYTQYFGPGTRLTVL.

V is TRBV9 and J is TRBJ2-3; 8 bases are a match to TRBD2. There are 15 residues in the CDR3. J lost 6 bases, V lost 4 bases, and 10 bases had no gene match. Germline values: CDR1 SGDLS, CDR2 YYNGEE. The CDR3 region has the DNA TGTGCCAGCAGCCCCCGGGGTAGCGGGGACGATACGCAGTATTTT. Residues: CASSPRGSGDDTQYF.

The genes are TRBV7-9 and TRBJ1-4; D remains unclear. The V end was cut by 6 bases, the J end by 3 bases, with 14 bases between. Germline V lookup: CDR1 SEHNR, CDR2 FQNEAQ (reference sequence). This CDR3 spans 15 amino acids. CDR3 region: CASSPDVWANEKLFF. As DNA, the CDR3 is TGTGCCAGCAGTCCCGACGTTTGGGCTAATGAAAAACTGTTTTTT. The full variable domain, completed using reference TRBV7-9 and TRBJ1-4, is DTGVSQNPRHKITKRGQNVTFRCDPISEHNRLYWYRQTLGQGPEFLTYFQNEAQLEKSRLLSDRFSAERPKGSFSTLEIQRTEQGDSAMYLCASSPDVWANEKLFFGSGTQLSVL.

V gene TRBV18 combines with J gene TRBJ2-5, with D possibly being TRBD1 (6 bases). V was trimmed by 3 bases and J by 2 bases, leaving 13 bases between them. CDR1 is KGHSH and CDR2 is LQKENI in the germline V gene. The CDR3 is 15 amino acids. CDR3 residues: CASSPLGQGQETQYF. In DNA, the CDR3 is TGTGCCAGCTCACCGTTGGGACAAGGGCAAGAGACCCAGTACTTC.

This rearrangement joins TRBV27 to TRBJ2-2, with D uncertain. Deletions cut 3 bases from V and 7 bases from J, with 9 bases between. Per the germline V gene, CDR1 is MNHEY and CDR2 is SMNVEV (reference sequence). The CDR3 has 13 amino acids. CDR3 DNA sequence: TGTGCCAGCAGTTTTTTTAGAGGCGGGGAGCTGTTTTTT. This codes for CASSFFRGGELFF.

The chain employs TRBV2 and TRBJ1-2, with a tentative D call TRBD1 (6 bases). The V end was cut by 6 bases, the J end by 8 bases, with 16 bases between. The CDR3 is 13 amino acids. Germline-derived CDR1 and CDR2 are SNHLY and FYNNEI. CDR3 in DNA: TGTGCCAGCAGCCCAGGGGTCCCGGGGGGCTACACCTTC. Protein: CASSPGVPGGYTF.

The rearrangement links TRBV5-1 to TRBJ1-2; possible D gene TRBD1, 6 bases. V gave up 4 bases and J gave up 6 bases, with 10 bases separating them. Germline lookup yields CDR1 SGHRS and CDR2 YFSETQ. The CDR3 is 12 residues long. CDR3 region: CASSPNRDGYTF. The CDR3 DNA sequence: TGCGCCAGCAGCCCCAACAGGGATGGCTACACCTTC.

CDR3 region: CASSYFEQGDTEAFF. DNA for the CDR3: TGTGCCAGCAGTTACTTTGAACAGGGGGACACTGAAGCTTTCTTT. V is TRBV6-5 and J is TRBJ1-1, with 8 bases lining up with TRBD1. The CDR3 is 15 amino acids. Losses at the gene ends were 1 base for V and 3 bases for J; bases not matched to a gene: 4. Germline CDR1 is MNHEY and CDR2 is SVGAGI.

The chain joins TRBV7-8 to TRBJ2-1; the match to TRBD1 covers 7 bases. V trimming: 5 bases; J trimming: 0 bases; junction bases outside the gene matches: 10. The CDR3 contains 17 residues. Germline loops: CDR1 SGHVS, CDR2 FQNEAQ. The CDR3, as DNA: TGTGCCAGCAGCCACCGGGACAGCTTAAGCTCCTACAATGAGCAGTTCTTC. Translation: CASSHRDSLSSYNEQFF.

The chain is built from TRBV29-1 and TRBJ2-7, with 8 bases fitting TRBD1. The CDR3 totals 12 residues. Germline V gene sequence: CDR1 SQVTM, CDR2 ANQGSEA. With 7 bases clipped from V and 3 bases from J, the junction kept 5 bases outside the gene matches. The CDR3, as DNA: TGCAGCGGAAAGACAGGGGACTACGAGCAGTACTTC. Protein: CSGKTGDYEQYF.

The chain links TRBV7-3 to TRBJ2-7, with 10 bases aligning to TRBD1. CDR3 size: 13 residues. The ends lost 5 bases at V and 5 bases at J; junction bases unmatched: 3. Germline CDR1 and CDR2: SGHTA and FQGTGA. The CDR3 loop is CASSEGTGDEQYF. Here the CDR3 DNA reads TGTGCCAGCAGCGAAGGGACAGGGGACGAGCAGTACTTC.

The table lists this clone with a few counts. The rearrangement uses TRBV19 and TRBJ2-3; the match to TRBD2 covers 13 bases. CDR3 length: 16 residues. Germline CDR1 reads LNHDA; CDR2 reads SQIVND (reference sequence). The V segment lost 1 base and the J segment 4 bases; nucleotides outside the gene matches: 2. In DNA form, the CDR3 reads TGTGCCAGTAGTATAGGGACTAGCGGGAGTCCAGATACGCAGTATTTT. Protein product: CASSIGTSGSPDTQYF.

The CDR3 coding sequence is TGTGCCAGCAGTTTCGGCGGGGGCGTCCCCGCTGGAGCTTTCTTT. Translated, it gives CASSFGGGVPAGAFF. The chain joins TRBV28 to TRBJ1-1, with a possible D match to TRBD1 (6 bases). Germline V lookup: CDR1 MDHEN, CDR2 SYDVKM. V was cut by 3 bases and J by 10 bases, with 21 bases left in between. This CDR3 is 15 amino acids long.